The 25 T cell receptor delta chains listed next were all sequenced from one sample in a study of gamma-delta T cells after stem cell transplantation. TCRdb reapplied CATT to the RT-PCR reads. The sample carries around 16,000 delta-chain clones, 9.4% recorded once. Source material: gamma-delta T cells. The receptors derive from a human donor. It is not recorded whose cells these are; they may come from a transplant donor.

Comment on this clone: TCRdb lists the protein of a much larger clone for this DNA, which differs at residue 16, so this is likely a read error; the protein given here is translated from the DNA itself. The CDR3 region has the DNA TGTGCCTGTGACACCGCGCCTACTGGGGGCCCCAACCTAAGCTCCCGGGACACCCGACAGATGTTTTTC. This sequence encodes CACDTAPTGGPNLSSRDTRQMFF. The chain employs TRDV2 and TRDJ3, with 8 nucleotides matching TRDD3. Germline V gives CDR1 GEAIGNYY, CDR2 EKD. The CDR3 consists of 23 residues.

This clone was found a few times. The protein TCRdb lists belongs to a much larger clone and differs from this DNA's translation at residue 4, which points to a read error; the protein shown is made from the DNA. This sequence joins TRDV2 and TRDJ1, with 11 positions matching TRDD3. The CDR3 has 17 residues. Germline CDR1 reads GEAIGNYY; CDR2 reads EKD. The CDR3 reads CACNTGGITGGYDKLIF. The CDR3 region has the DNA TGTGCCTGTAACACCGGTGGTATCACTGGGGGATACGATAAACTCATCTTT.

This clone was counted ten times or more. TCRdb has a much larger clone's protein, which differs at residue 9 from the translation of this DNA, likely because of a read error; what is shown is the protein translated from the DNA. Other DNA sequences from this sample encode an identical CDR3 as well. The chain recombines TRDV2 with TRDJ1; 9 nucleotides match TRDD3. The CDR3 sequence is 18 residues long. The germline gives CDR1 GEAIGNYY, CDR2 EKD. With V trimmed by 3 bases and J by 0 bases, 13 bases remained unmatched. The CDR3 DNA reads as TGTGCCTGTGACGCTCTGGGGGATCCCCTAACGTACACCGATAAACTCATCTTT. Its protein is CACDALGDPLTYTDKLIF.

Turning to this clone: TCRdb lists the protein of a much larger clone for this DNA, which differs at residue 12, so this is likely a read error; the protein given here is translated from the DNA itself. Other DNA sequences in the sample encode the same CDR3. V gene TRDV2 combines with J gene TRDJ1, with D perhaps assigned TRDD2 or TRDD3 (5 bases each). The CDR3 covers 20 residues. Germline CDR1 GEAIGNYY, CDR2 EKD. V was trimmed by 1 base and J by 0 bases, leaving 26 bases between them. The CDR3 DNA follows: TGTGCCTGTGACACTCTACCTTCTAGGGCTGGGTGCTCGTACACCGATAAACTCATCTTT. Its protein product is CACDTLPSRAGCSYTDKLIF.

Of note for this clone: TCRdb's protein, taken from a much larger clone, differs from this DNA's translation at residue 9, likely owing to a read error; the protein displayed comes from the DNA. The sample contains more than one DNA sequence encoding this CDR3. The V and J genes are TRDV2 and TRDJ1; the match to TRDD3 covers 10 bases. CDR1 is GEAIGNYY, CDR2 EKD, per germline. The CDR3 extends over 17 amino acids. Trimming at V came to 3 bases and at J to 0 bases, leaving 9 bases not matched to a gene. The CDR3 region is CACDRLGDVLYTDKLIF. The CDR3, as DNA: TGTGCCTGTGACCGACTGGGGGATGTGCTGTACACCGATAAACTCATCTTT.

Details on this clone: The protein recorded in TCRdb matches a much larger clone and deviates from this DNA's translation at residue 15, suggesting a read error; the protein here is obtained by translating the DNA. The chain recombines TRDV2 with TRDJ1; 13 bases are a match to TRDD3. From germline, CDR1 is GEAIGNYY and CDR2 EKD. This CDR3 has 19 amino acids. The CDR3 protein is CACDTVTGGYGGYTNKLIF. The DNA for the CDR3 is TGTGCCTGTGACACCGTTACTGGGGGATACGGTGGGTACACCAATAAACTCATCTTT.

As for this clone: TCRdb shows a much larger clone's protein in place of this DNA's translation, and the two differ at residue 11, likely through a read error; the protein shown is translated from the DNA. V usage is TRDV2 and J usage is TRDJ3; D might be TRDD3 (5 bases). Germline CDR1 GEAIGNYY, CDR2 EKD. Trimming shortened V by 1 base and J by 0 bases, and 18 bases separated the two germline ends. CDR3 length: 20 amino acids. CDR3 coding DNA: TGTGCCTGTGACACTCCCGGGGAAGACCAGAACTCCTGGGACACCCGACAGATGTTTTTC. Translating gives CACDTPGEDQNSWDTRQMFF.

This clone was detected only a few times. For this DNA, TCRdb reports the protein of a much larger clone, which diverges at residue 3, most likely from a read error; the protein presented here is translated directly from the DNA. V usage is TRDV2 and J usage is TRDJ1; 11 positions match TRDD3. Germline values: CDR1 GEAIGNYY, CDR2 EKD. The CDR3 runs 19 residues. The CDR3 protein is CASDTVRVLGDRGTDKLIF. CDR3 sequence (DNA): TGTGCCAGTGACACCGTCCGCGTACTGGGGGATAGAGGCACCGATAAACTCATCTTT.

Notes on this clone: Translating this DNA gives a protein that differs at residue 4 from the TCRdb one, which belongs to a much larger clone; a read error is likely, and the protein shown is this translation. The DNA for the CDR3 is TGTGCCTGTGGCACCGTTCCTACTACTGGGGGATTGTACACCGATAAACTCATCTTT. Translating gives CACGTVPTTGGLYTDKLIF. V is TRDV2 and J is TRDJ1; TRDD3 agrees at 10 bases. The CDR3 is made up of 19 amino acids. Germline CDR1 reads GEAIGNYY; CDR2 reads EKD.

With respect to this clone: TCRdb lists the protein of a much larger clone for this DNA, which differs at residue 10, so this is likely a read error; the protein given here is translated from the DNA itself. CDR3: CACDTGERTVGTYTDKLIF. CDR3 bases: TGTGCCTGTGACACCGGTGAGAGGACTGTGGGTACGTACACCGATAAACTCATCTTT. The rearrangement joins TRDV2 to TRDJ1; no reliable D call. Germline-derived CDR1 and CDR2 are GEAIGNYY and EKD. V dropped 0 bases and J dropped 0 bases, with 22 bases sitting between them. This CDR3 region has 19 residues.

Worth noting for this clone: This DNA's translation and the protein TCRdb lists, from a much larger clone, do not match at residue 8, likely due to a read error; the protein shown is translated from the DNA. The rearrangement links TRDV2 to TRDJ1, with D possibly being TRDD3 (5 bases). V lost 0 bases and J 6 bases, leaving 22 bases between the germline ends. This CDR3 is built from 17 residues. Germline V CDR1 and CDR2: GEAIGNYY, EKD. The CDR3 coding sequence is TGTGCCTGTGACACCGTAATCAGCCCGGCACTGGAGAATAAACTCATCTTT. Its translation is CACDTVISPALENKLIF.

This clone came up a few times. This DNA's translation differs at residue 2 from TCRdb's protein, which comes from a much larger clone; a read error is likely, and the protein shown is translated from the DNA. V usage is TRDV2 and J usage is TRDJ1; 9 positions match TRDD3. From germline, CDR1 is GEAIGNYY and CDR2 EKD. The CDR3 spans 17 residues. Here the CDR3 reads CSCDLLGEETYTDKLIF. The CDR3 region has the DNA TGTTCCTGTGACTTACTGGGGGAGGAGACCTACACCGATAAACTCATCTTT.

In its sample, this clone was seen a few times. The TCRdb record carries a much larger clone's protein, which differs from this DNA's translation at residue 13; a read error is the likely cause, and the protein listed here is the DNA translation. The gene calls are TRDV2 and TRDJ1, with 13 bases lining up with TRDD3. J lost 7 bases, V lost 0 bases, and 10 bases had no gene match. CDR1 and CDR2 from the germline V gene are GEAIGNYY and EKD. The CDR3 sequence is 17 residues long. CDR3 residues: CACDTVSLGDTQGKLIF. As DNA, the CDR3 is TGTGCCTGTGACACCGTATCACTGGGGGATACGCAGGGTAAACTCATCTTT.

This clone came up a few times. The protein recorded in TCRdb matches a much larger clone and deviates from this DNA's translation at residues 3 and 14, suggesting a read error; the protein here is obtained by translating the DNA. The V call is TRDV1, the J call TRDJ1; D possibly matches TRDD2 or TRDD3 (9 bases each). The CDR3 sequence is 19 residues long. CDR1 TSWWSYY and CDR2 QGS come from the germline V gene. The CDR3 bases are TGTGCTATTGGGGTCACCACCTTCCTACTCGAACTGGGGGAGATAGGTCTCATCTTT. Translating it yields CAIGVTTFLLELGEIGLIF.

As for this clone: TCRdb lists the protein of a much larger clone for this DNA, which differs at residue 4, so this is likely a read error; the protein given here is translated from the DNA itself. Other DNA sequences in this specimen translate into the identical CDR3. The genes are TRDV3 and TRDJ1, with TRDD3 matching over 8 bases. CDR1 and CDR2 (germline): TVYSNPD, GDNSRS (reference sequence). V lost 1 base, J lost 0 bases, and 13 bases stayed unmatched. The CDR3 contains 17 residues. In DNA, the CDR3 is TGTGCCTTTACTGACCTACTTGGGGATACCAACACCGATAAACTCATCTTT. Its protein product is CAFTDLLGDTNTDKLIF.

This clone was counted between two and nine times. Translating this DNA gives a protein that differs at residue 15 from the TCRdb one, which belongs to a much larger clone; a read error is likely, and the protein shown is this translation. The chain uses TRDV2 and TRDJ1, with 9 bases lining up with TRDD3. The CDR3 loop spans 17 amino acids. Germline V gives CDR1 GEAIGNYY, CDR2 EKD. The CDR3 bases are TGTGCTTGTGACACTTTGGGCGGACTGGGGGACCAGTATAAATTCATCTTT. This codes for CACDTLGGLGDQYKFIF.

Remarks on this clone: A much larger clone sits a single nucleotide away, making a read error possible. The chain has TRDV2 and TRDJ1, with 10 bases fitting TRDD3. In germline, CDR1 is GEAIGNYY, CDR2 EKD. V lost 1 base and J lost 1; bases outside the gene matches: 8. The length of the CDR3 is 17 residues. CDR3 sequence reads: CACDTLKGDTRTDKLIF. In nucleotides, the CDR3 is TGTGCCTGTGACACTCTGAAGGGGGATACGCGCACCGATAAACTCATCTTT.

This clone has a count of ten or more. The chain joins TRDV2 to TRDJ1, with 12 positions matching TRDD3. Germline lookup yields CDR1 GEAIGNYY and CDR2 EKD. The CDR3 is made up of 16 amino acids. With 1 base clipped from V and 4 bases from J, the junction kept 6 bases outside the gene matches. CDR3 DNA: TGTGCCTGTGACACGAGCTGGGGGATACGGAACGATAAACTCATCTTT. Translated, it gives CACDTSWGIRNDKLIF.

This clone was seen repeatedly, ten times or more. Compared with germline, one end of the junction differs, possibly owing to a read error. The gene calls are TRDV2 and TRDJ1; possibly TRDD3 for D (6 bases). Germline V gene data show CDR1 as GEAIGNYY and CDR2 as EKD. The CDR3 is 15 amino acids. The CDR3 bases are TGTGCCTATGACACCGAACGGGGGAAAGGGGATAAACTCATCTTT. It is translated as CAYDTERGKGDKLIF.

Judged by abundance, this clone is medium-sized. It may be a read error: a sequence one base away is much more abundant. This chain uses TRDV2 with TRDJ1; 10 bases match TRDD3. The V and J ends lost 0 bases and 11 bases, in that order; junction bases with no gene match: 23. The CDR3 extends over 19 amino acids. Germline CDR1 and CDR2: GEAIGNYY and EKD. The CDR3 region is CACDTVMAQLGDRIGNLIF. CDR3 sequence (DNA): TGTGCCTGTGACACCGTTATGGCTCAGCTGGGGGATAGAATCGGTAACCTCATCTTT.

As to this clone: The TCRdb protein, from a much larger clone, departs from this DNA's translation at residue 10, likely by read error; the protein shown derives from the DNA. This sequence joins TRDV2 and TRDJ1; 11 nucleotides agree with TRDD3. Germline lookup yields CDR1 GEAIGNYY and CDR2 EKD. With V trimmed by 2 bases and J by 3 bases, 16 bases remained unmatched. There are 19 residues in the CDR3. The CDR3 here is CACDSVLGDISSRADKLIF. The CDR3 bases are TGTGCCTGTGACAGCGTACTGGGGGATATCTCCTCACGGGCCGATAAACTCATCTTT.

A note on this clone: This DNA translates differently at residues 12 and 15 from the TCRdb protein, which is that of a much larger clone; a read error is likely, and the protein shown is the DNA's own translation. The rearrangement joins TRDV2 to TRDJ1; possible D gene TRDD3, 6 bases. Looked up from germline, CDR1 is GEAIGNYY and CDR2 is EKD. CDR3 size: 18 residues. The CDR3 spells CACDTVGGPPYWTDQLIF. CDR3 nucleotide sequence: TGTGCCTGTGACACCGTTGGGGGTCCCCCCTATTGGACCGATCAACTCATCTTT.

Worth noting for this clone: A read error likely explains why the TCRdb protein, taken from a much larger clone, differs from this DNA's translation at residue 3; the protein shown is translated from the DNA. The chain joins TRDV1 to TRDJ1; TRDD3 agrees at 12 bases. There are 25 residues in the CDR3. Germline loops: CDR1 TSWWSYY, CDR2 QGS. The CDR3 spells CAIGEVLRTFPPPLGDTEGTDKLIF. The CDR3 bases are TGTGCTATTGGGGAAGTTCTGAGGACCTTCCCTCCCCCACTGGGGGATACAGAGGGCACCGATAAACTCATCTTT.

Worth noting for this clone: TCRdb's listed protein matches a much larger clone and diverges from this DNA's translation at residue 12, likely through a read error; the protein shown comes from the DNA. V is TRDV2 and J is TRDJ3; TRDD3 matches 11 bases. The CDR3 has 22 amino acids. After removal of 0 bases from V and 0 bases from J, the junction contained 12 bases not matched to a gene. Germline V CDR1 and CDR2: GEAIGNYY, EKD. The CDR3 DNA is TGTGCCTGTGACACCCCTACCGTGGGGGATACGTTGGACTCCTGGGACACCCGACAGATGTTTTTC. Amino acid sequence: CACDTPTVGDTLDSWDTRQMFF.

This clone was recorded a few times. The chain recombines TRDV2 with TRDJ1, with D unresolved. The CDR3 contains 20 residues. The V gene lost 0 bases and the J gene lost 5 bases, with 30 bases spanning the gap. Per the germline V gene, CDR1 is GEAIGNYY and CDR2 is EKD. The CDR3 coding sequence is TGTGCCTGTGACACCGCTGAAGGACGGGCGGCGCACCGAGGGGCGGATAAACTCATCTTT. Amino acid sequence: CACDTAEGRAAHRGADKLIF.